The rows below give T cell receptor beta chains drawn from one sample of a study of spatial heterogeneity in lung cancer. TCRdb re-called the 5' RACE reads with MiXCR, one entry per CDR3 protein. This table holds about 26,000 distinct CDR3 sequences, roughly 13% found once. Sequencing used PBMCs, obtained at surgery. The receptors stem from a female donor with early-stage non-small cell lung cancer. Each CDR3 is given with its conserved first and last residue. The order of the fields is J gene, D gene, clone size, V gene, CDR3 DNA, CDR3 protein. The D gene is left open where the match is weak. Not all rows give a size; the values are once, few, many and, for expanded clones, a class.

TRBJ2-1	TRBD1	NA	TRBV2	TGTGCCAGCAGGAGGGACAGGGCTTCGCGATCTAGCGGAAGATCCTACAATGAGCAGTTCTTC	CASRRDRASRSSGRSYNEQFF
TRBJ2-1	TRBD1	many	TRBV7-8	TGTGCCAGCAGCTTTTTTCGGGACAGGGGGGCTGCTGAGCAGTTCTTC	CASSFFRDRGAAEQFF
TRBJ1-6	NA	many	TRBV6-2/TRBV6-3	TGTGCCAGCAGTTATTCAGACAGGAGTCGCTCACCCCTCCACTTT	CASSYSDRSRSPLHF
TRBJ1-1	NA	many	TRBV14	TGTGCCAGCAGCCAAGATCTTCACGGGGCCACTATGACTGAAGCTTTCTTT	CASSQDLHGATMTEAFF
TRBJ2-3	TRBD2	many	TRBV29-1	TGCAGCGTTGAGGTGCGGGGGGGCACAGATACGCAGTATTTT	CSVEVRGGTDTQYF
TRBJ2-3	TRBD2	NA	TRBV11-2	TGTGCCAGCAGCCCACCAACTAGCGGGAGGCGCGAAGATACGCAGTATTTT	CASSPPTSGRREDTQYF
TRBJ2-5	NA	many	TRBV24-1	TGTGCCACCAGTGATGGGGCCGGCGCTCACCAAGAGACCCAGTACTTC	CATSDGAGAHQETQYF
TRBJ1-2	TRBD1	many	TRBV4-1	TGCGCCAGCAGCCAGCCGGGACAGGATGGCTACACCTTC	CASSQPGQDGYTF
TRBJ2-1	NA	many	TRBV20-1	TGCAGTGCTAGCGGGGCGGGAAATGAGCAGTTCTTC	CSASGAGNEQFF
TRBJ1-5	NA	many	TRBV20-1	TGCAGTGCTAGAGATTTGACAGATTATAGCAATCAGCCCCAGCATTTT	CSARDLTDYSNQPQHF
TRBJ2-7	NA	many	TRBV28	TGTGCCAGCAGTTTACCCCCCGTGGGGCCGGGCCACGAGCAGTACTTC	CASSLPPVGPGHEQYF
TRBJ2-7	TRBD1	NA	TRBV5-5	TGTGTCAGCAGCCAGGGACAGGTGGTTTACGAGCAGTACTTC	CVSSQGQVVYEQYF
TRBJ2-4	NA	many	TRBV28	TGTGCCAGCACTCTTGTGGGGGCCTCGGCCAAAAACATTCAGTACTTC	CASTLVGASAKNIQYF
TRBJ2-2	TRBD1	many	TRBV18	TGTGCCAGCTCACCTCCCCGGGACAGGCAGAACACCGGGGAGCTGTTTTTT	CASSPPRDRQNTGELFF
TRBJ2-3	TRBD1	NA	TRBV15	TGTGCCACTAGGAACACAGGACAGGGTCCCCCAATGCCCTACTTTTTT	CATRNTGQGPPMPYFF
TRBJ2-3	NA	many	TRBV29-1	TGCAGCGTTGTCAGGGTGGGCACAGATACGCAGTATTTT	CSVVRVGTDTQYF